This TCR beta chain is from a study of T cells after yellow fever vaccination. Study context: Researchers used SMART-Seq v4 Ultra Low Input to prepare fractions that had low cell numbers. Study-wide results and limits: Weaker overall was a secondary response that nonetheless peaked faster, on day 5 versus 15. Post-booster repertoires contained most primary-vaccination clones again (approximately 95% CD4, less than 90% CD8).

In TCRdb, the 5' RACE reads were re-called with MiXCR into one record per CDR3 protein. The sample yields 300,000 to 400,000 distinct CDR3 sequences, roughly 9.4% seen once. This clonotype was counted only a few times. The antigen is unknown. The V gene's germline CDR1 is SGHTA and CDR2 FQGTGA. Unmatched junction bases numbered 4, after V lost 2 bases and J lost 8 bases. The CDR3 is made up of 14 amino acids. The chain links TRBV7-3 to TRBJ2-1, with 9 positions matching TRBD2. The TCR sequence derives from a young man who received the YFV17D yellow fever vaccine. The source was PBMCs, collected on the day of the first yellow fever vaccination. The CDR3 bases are TGTGCCAGCAGCTTACCTAGCGGGGAGGATGAGCAGTTCTTC. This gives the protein CASSLPSGEDEQFF. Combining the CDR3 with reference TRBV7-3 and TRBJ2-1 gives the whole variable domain GAGVSQTPSNKVTEKGKYVELRCDPISGHTALYWYRQSLGQGPEFLIYFQGTGAADDSGLPNDRFFAVRPEGSVSTLKIQRTERGDSAVYLCASSLPSGEDEQFFGPGTRLTVL.